The T cell receptor (beta chain) described here comes from a study of identical twins. TCRdb reprocessed the 5' RACE reads via MiXCR and lists one record per CDR3 protein. Among 300,000 to 400,000 distinct CDR3 sequences, roughly 9% were seen once, and the ten largest hold more than 8%. CDR1 and CDR2 (germline): SGDLS, YYNGEE. V lost 2 bases to trimming and J lost 7 bases; unmatched junction nucleotides: 8. The CDR3 length is 15 residues. This clonotype was observed many times. The V and J genes are TRBV9 and TRBJ1-5; 8 bases are shared with TRBD1. The receptor's source is a woman aged 45-59 years in good health. Sequenced input: naive T cells sorted from blood. CDR3 nucleotide sequence: TGTGCCAGCAGCGTCGGACAGGGCGATTTCCAGCCCCAGCATTTT. This encodes CASSVGQGDFQPQHF.